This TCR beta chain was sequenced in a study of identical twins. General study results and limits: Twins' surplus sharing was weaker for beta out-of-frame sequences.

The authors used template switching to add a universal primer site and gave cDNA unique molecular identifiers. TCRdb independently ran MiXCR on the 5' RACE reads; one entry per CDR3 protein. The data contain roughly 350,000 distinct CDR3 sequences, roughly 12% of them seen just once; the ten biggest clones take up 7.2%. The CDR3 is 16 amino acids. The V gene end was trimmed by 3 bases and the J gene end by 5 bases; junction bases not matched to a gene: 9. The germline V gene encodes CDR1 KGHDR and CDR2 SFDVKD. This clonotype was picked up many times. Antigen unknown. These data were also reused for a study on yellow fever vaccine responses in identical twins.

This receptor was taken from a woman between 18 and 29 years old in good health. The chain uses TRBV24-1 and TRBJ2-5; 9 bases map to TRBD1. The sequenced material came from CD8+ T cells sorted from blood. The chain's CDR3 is CATSDPGQGTGETQYF. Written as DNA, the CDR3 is TGTGCCACCAGTGATCCAGGACAGGGGACGGGTGAGACCCAGTACTTC.